This T cell receptor beta chain was identified during a study of blood T cells in healthy people across ages. Study-wide context: For every two T cells, template switching captured about one barcoded beta molecule.

A J-beta primer mix and a sample-barcoded 5' primer were used in a second PCR of roughly 6 to 12 cycles. TCRdb used MiXCR to reprocess the 5' RACE reads, holding one entry per CDR3 protein. Of 700,000 to 900,000 distinct CDR3 sequences listed, 50% to 65% are singletons. Germline V gene data show CDR1 as DFQATT and CDR2 as SNEGSKA (reference sequence). The J segment lost 4 bases and the V segment lost 2 bases, leaving 7 bases of the junction unmatched. The CDR3 has 15 amino acids. Only a few counts were recorded for this clonotype. Those donating, healthy Caucasian individuals from Russia, were aged roughly 6 to 95. Per sample, at least 6 micrograms of total RNA were extracted.

The V call is TRBV20-1, the J call TRBJ2-5; 10 bases match TRBD2. Specimen: blood. The sequence came from an older man in good health. CDR3 residues: CSARRLAGARETQYF. CDR3 bases: TGCAGTGCTAGAAGGCTAGCGGGAGCCCGAGAGACCCAGTACTTC.